This T cell receptor beta chain originates from a study of blood T cell repertoires in COVID-19. At the level of the study: The United States, Italy and Spain were the sources of the acute and convalescent COVID-19 samples. T cells, B-cell-depleted T cells, or PBMCs provided the cDNA or gDNA that served as material.

V was shortened by 4 bases and J by 3 bases, with 9 bases between the two germline ends. The CDR3 is 13 residues long. Some clones are missing from TCRdb's copy, which holds only in-frame ones; the method was immunoSEQ multiplex PCR. There are about 170,000 clones in the sample; about 86% occur only once, and more than 6.5% lies in the top ten. This sequence joins TRBV12-3 or TRBV12-4 and TRBJ1-1, with D uncertain. Sequenced: peripheral blood. The TCR sequence derives from a woman of 80 years or more in a cohort sampled during active or convalescent COVID-19. The CDR3, as DNA: TGTGCCAGCAGTTATGGCACCCACACTGAAGCTTTCTTT. Protein sequence: CASSYGTHTEAFF.